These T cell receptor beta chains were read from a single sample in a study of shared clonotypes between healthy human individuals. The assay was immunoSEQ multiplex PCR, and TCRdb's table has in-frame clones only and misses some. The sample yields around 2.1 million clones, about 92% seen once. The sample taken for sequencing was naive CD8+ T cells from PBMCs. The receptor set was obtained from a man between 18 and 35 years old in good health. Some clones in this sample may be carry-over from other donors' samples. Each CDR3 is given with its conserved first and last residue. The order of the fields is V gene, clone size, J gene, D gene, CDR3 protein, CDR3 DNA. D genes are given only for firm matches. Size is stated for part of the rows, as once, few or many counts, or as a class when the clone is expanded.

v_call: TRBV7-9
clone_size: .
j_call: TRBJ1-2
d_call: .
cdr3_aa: CAGTAGNGYTF
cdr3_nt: TGTGCCGGAACTGCGGGCAATGGCTACACCTTC

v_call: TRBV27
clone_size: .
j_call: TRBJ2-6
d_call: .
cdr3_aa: CASSLSIARTSGANVLTF
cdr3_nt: TGTGCCAGCAGTTTATCGATTGCGCGGACCTCTGGGGCCAACGTCCTGACTTTC

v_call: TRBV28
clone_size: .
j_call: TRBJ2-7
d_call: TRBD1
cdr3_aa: CASSPGQGGYEQYF
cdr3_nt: TGTGCCAGCAGTCCGGGACAGGGGGGGTACGAGCAGTACTTC

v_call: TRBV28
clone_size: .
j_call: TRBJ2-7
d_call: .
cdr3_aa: CASSYVPTEQYF
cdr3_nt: TGTGCCAGCAGTTACGTCCCCACAGAGCAGTACTTC

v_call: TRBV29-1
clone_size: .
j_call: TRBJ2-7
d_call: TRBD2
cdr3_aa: CSVEDHTGGPEQYF
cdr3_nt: TGCAGCGTTGAAGATCACACGGGAGGACCCGAGCAGTACTTC

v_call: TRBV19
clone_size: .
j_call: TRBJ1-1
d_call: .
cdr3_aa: CASSAGVGVNTEAFF
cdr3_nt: TGTGCCAGTAGTGCGGGGGTAGGGGTGAACACTGAAGCTTTCTTT

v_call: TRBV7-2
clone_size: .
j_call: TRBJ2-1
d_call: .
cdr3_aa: CASSLEQGTRNEQFF
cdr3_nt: TGTGCCAGCAGCTTAGAACAGGGAACTAGAAATGAGCAGTTCTTC

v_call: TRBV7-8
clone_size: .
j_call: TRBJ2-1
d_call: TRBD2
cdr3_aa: CASSERGSGRAEGQFF
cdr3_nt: TGTGCCAGCAGCGAAAGGGGTAGCGGGAGGGCCGAAGGGCAGTTCTTC

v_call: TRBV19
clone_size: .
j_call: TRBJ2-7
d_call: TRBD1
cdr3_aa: CASSNPGQGYYEQYF
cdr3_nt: TGTGCCAGTAGTAATCCGGGACAGGGCTACTACGAGCAGTACTTC

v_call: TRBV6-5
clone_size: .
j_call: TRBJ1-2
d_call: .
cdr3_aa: CASRPTGGGYGYTF
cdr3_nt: TGTGCCAGCAGACCTACCGGAGGCGGCTATGGCTACACCTTC

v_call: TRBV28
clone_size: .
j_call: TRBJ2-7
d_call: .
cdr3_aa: CASSSQGRPSYEQYF
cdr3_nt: TGTGCCAGCAGTTCCCAGGGGCGCCCTTCCTACGAGCAGTACTTC

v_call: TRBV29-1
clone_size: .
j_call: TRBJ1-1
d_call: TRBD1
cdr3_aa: CSATPGQGYTEAFF
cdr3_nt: TGCAGCGCTACTCCGGGACAGGGCTACACTGAAGCTTTCTTT

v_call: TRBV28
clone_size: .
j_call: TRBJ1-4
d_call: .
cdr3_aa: CASSWRRSTNEKLFF
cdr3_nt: TGTGCCAGCAGTTGGCGACGGTCAACTAATGAAAAACTGTTTTTT

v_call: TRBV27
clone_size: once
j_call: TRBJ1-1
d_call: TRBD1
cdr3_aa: CASRDRDWGTEAFF
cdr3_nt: TGTGCCAGCAGGGACAGGGACTGGGGGACTGAAGCTTTCTTT

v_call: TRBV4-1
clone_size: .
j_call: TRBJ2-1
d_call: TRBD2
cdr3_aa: CASSQESGRLGNEQFF
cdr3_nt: TGCGCCAGCAGCCAAGAAAGCGGGAGGCTGGGCAATGAGCAGTTCTTC

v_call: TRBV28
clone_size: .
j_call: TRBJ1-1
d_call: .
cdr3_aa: CASSLWAGDHTEAFF
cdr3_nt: TGTGCCAGCAGTTTATGGGCAGGGGATCACACTGAAGCTTTCTTT

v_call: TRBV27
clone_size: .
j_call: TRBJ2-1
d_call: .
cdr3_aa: CASSFVGGRNEQFF
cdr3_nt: TGTGCCAGCAGTTTCGTTGGGGGTCGCAATGAGCAGTTCTTC

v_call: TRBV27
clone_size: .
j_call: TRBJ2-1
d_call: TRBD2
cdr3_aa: CASSQLLAGGYNEQFF
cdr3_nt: TGTGCCAGCAGTCAGCTACTAGCGGGAGGCTACAATGAGCAGTTCTTC

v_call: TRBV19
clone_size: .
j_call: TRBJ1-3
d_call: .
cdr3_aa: CASSVTASSGNTIYF
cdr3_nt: TGTGCCAGTAGTGTGACAGCAAGCTCTGGAAACACCATATATTTT

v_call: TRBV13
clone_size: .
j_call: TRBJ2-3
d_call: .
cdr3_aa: CASSANLLDRDDSGSTDTQYF
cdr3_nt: TGTGCCAGCAGCGCTAACCTTCTCGACAGGGATGATAGCGGAAGCACAGATACGCAGTATTTT

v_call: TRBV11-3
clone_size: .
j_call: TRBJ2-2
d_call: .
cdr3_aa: CASSLVWAGANTGELFF
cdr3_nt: TGTGCCAGCAGCTTAGTATGGGCAGGGGCCAACACCGGTGAGCTGTTTTTT

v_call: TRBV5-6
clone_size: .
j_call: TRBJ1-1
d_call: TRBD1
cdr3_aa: CASSWDRGNTEAFF
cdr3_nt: TGTGCCAGCAGCTGGGACAGGGGGAACACTGAAGCTTTCTTT

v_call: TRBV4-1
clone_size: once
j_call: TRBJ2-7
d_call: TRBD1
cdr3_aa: CASSQDTRTGGRYEQYF
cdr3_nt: TGCGCCAGCAGCCAAGACACCCGGACAGGGGGGAGATACGAGCAGTACTTC

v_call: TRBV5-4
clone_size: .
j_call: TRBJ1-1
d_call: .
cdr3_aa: CASSFGQNTEAFF
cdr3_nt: TGTGCCAGCAGCTTCGGGCAGAACACTGAAGCTTTCTTT

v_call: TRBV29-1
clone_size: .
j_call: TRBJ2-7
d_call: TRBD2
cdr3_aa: CSVLLAGGPEYF
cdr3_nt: TGCAGCGTTTTGCTAGCGGGAGGGCCAGAGTACTTC

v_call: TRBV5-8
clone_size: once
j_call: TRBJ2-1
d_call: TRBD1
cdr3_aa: CASSYDRAFNEQFF
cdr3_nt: TGTGCCAGCAGCTACGACAGGGCTTTCAATGAGCAGTTCTTC

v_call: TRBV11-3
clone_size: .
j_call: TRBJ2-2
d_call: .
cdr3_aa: CASSKGRLNTGELFF
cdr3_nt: TGTGCCAGCAGCAAAGGACGGCTGAACACCGGGGAGCTGTTTTTT

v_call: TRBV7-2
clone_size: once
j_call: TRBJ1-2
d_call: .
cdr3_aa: CASSPGTYPGYGYTF
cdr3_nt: TGTGCCAGCAGCCCTGGGACTTACCCCGGCTATGGCTACACCTTC

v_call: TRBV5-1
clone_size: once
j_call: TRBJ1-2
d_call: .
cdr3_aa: CASSPLSVSGGGVSGYTF
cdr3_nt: TGCGCCAGCAGCCCCCTGTCGGTTTCGGGAGGGGGAGTAAGTGGCTACACCTTC

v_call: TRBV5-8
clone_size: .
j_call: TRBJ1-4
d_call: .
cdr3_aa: CASSLNNRRANEKLFF
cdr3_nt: TGTGCCAGCAGCTTGAATAATCGGAGGGCTAATGAAAAACTGTTTTTT

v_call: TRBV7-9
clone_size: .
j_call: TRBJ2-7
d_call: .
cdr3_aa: CASSWTADINEQYF
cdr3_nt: TGTGCCAGCAGCTGGACCGCCGACATCAACGAGCAGTACTTC

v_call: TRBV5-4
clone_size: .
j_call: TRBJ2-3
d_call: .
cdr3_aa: CASSPGGDTQYF
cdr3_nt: TGTGCCAGCAGCCCCGGGGGAGATACGCAGTATTTT

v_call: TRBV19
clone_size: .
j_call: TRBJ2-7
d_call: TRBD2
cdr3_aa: CASSTRTSGYYEQYF
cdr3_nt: TGTGCCAGTAGTACCAGGACTAGCGGTTACTACGAGCAGTACTTC

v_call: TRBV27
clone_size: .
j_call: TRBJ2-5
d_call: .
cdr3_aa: CASTAIGVGETQYF
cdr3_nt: TGTGCCAGCACCGCCATCGGGGTCGGCGAGACCCAGTACTTC